This T cell receptor (beta chain) comes out of a study of cytomegalovirus exposure and HLA in healthy donors. The study's findings and limits: According to an earlier analysis, most TCR beta V segments yielded productive rearrangements about 90% or about 30% of the time.

V gave up 1 base and J gave up 4 bases; unmatched junction bases: 5. Germline assignment: CDR1 SGHAT and CDR2 FQNNGV. This CDR3 region has 15 residues. In this sample, this clone turned up a few times. Its antigen is as yet unknown. This PCR relied on a set of 60 Vbeta primers and 13 Jbeta primers. Repertoires were generated with immunoSEQ multiplex PCR, while TCRdb's copy carries only in-frame clones and drops some. The sample yields about 120,000 clones, less than 20% seen once. The rearrangement uses TRBV11-2 and TRBJ2-3; 7 bases match TRBD2. Sequenced material: PBMCs. This clonotype was sampled from a woman aged 18-29 years in good health and CMV-seronegative. CDR3 DNA: TGTGCCAGCAGCTTAGTGACTAGCAGATCAGATACGCAGTATTTT. This translates into CASSLVTSRSDTQYF.